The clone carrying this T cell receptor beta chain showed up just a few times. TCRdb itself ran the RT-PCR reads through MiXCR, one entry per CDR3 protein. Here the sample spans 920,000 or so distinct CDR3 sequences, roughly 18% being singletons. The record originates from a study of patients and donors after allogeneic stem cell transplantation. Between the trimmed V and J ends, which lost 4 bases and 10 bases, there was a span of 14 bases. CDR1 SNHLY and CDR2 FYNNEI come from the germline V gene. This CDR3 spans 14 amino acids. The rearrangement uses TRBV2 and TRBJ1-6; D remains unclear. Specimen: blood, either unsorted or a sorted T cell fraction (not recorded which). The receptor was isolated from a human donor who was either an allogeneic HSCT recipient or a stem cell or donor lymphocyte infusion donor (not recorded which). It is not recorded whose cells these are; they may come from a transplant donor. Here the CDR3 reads CASSADYAGSPLHF. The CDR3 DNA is TGTGCCAGCAGTGCGGACTACGCGGGGTCACCCCTCCACTTT. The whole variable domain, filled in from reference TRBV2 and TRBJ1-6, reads EPEVTQTPSHQVTQMGQEVILRCVPISNHLYFYWYRQILGQKVEFLVSFYNNEISEKSEIFDDQFSVERPDGSNFTLKIRSTKLEDSAMYFCASSADYAGSPLHFGNGTRLTVT.